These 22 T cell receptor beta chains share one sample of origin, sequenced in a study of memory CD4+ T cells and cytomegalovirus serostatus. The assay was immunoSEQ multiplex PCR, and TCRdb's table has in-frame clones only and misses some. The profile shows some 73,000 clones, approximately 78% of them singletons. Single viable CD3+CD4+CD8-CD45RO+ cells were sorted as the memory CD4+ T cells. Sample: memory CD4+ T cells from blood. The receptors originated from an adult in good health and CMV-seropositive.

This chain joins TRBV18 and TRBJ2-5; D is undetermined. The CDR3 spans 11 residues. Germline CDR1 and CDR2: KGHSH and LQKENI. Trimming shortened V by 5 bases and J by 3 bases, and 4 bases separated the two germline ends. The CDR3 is CASSTEETQYF. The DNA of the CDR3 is TGTGCCAGCTCAACTGAAGAGACCCAGTACTTC.

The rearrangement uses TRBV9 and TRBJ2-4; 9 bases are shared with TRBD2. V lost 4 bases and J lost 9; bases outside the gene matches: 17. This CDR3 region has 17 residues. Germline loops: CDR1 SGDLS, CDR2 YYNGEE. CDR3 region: CASSPSRAGGLRAIQYF. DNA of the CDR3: TGTGCCAGCAGCCCCAGTCGAGCGGGAGGCCTCCGTGCCATTCAGTACTTC.

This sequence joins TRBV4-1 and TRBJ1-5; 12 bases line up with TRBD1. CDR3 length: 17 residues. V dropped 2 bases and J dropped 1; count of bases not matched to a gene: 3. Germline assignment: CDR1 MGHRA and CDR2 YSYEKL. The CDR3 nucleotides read TGCGCCAGCAGCCAATCGGGACAGGGGGCCAGCAATCAGCCCCAGCATTTT. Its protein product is CASSQSGQGASNQPQHF.

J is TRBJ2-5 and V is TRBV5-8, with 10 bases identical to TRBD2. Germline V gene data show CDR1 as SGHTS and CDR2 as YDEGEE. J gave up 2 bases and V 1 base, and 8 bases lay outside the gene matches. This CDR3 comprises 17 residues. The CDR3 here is CASSLKILAGSQETQYF. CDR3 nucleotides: TGTGCCAGCAGCTTGAAGATACTAGCGGGGTCGCAAGAGACCCAGTACTTC.

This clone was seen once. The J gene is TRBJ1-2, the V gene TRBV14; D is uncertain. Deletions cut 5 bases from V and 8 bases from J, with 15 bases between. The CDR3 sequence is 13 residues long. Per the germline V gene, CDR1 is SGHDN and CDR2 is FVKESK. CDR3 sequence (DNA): TGTGCCAGCAGCAGCAGACCAGCGAGGGGCTACACCTTC. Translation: CASSSRPARGYTF.

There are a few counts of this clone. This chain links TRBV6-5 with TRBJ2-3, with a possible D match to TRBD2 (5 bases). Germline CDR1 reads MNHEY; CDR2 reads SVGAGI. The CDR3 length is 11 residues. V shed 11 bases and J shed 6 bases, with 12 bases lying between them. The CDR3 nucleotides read TGTGCCCTCGGGATAGGGGATACGCAGTATTTT. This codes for CALGIGDTQYF.

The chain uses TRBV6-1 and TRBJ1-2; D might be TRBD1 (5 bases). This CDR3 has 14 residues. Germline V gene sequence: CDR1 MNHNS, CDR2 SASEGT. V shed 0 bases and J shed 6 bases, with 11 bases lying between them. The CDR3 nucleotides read TGTGCCAGCAGTGAAGCTGGGACGTACAATGGCTACACCTTC. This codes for CASSEAGTYNGYTF.

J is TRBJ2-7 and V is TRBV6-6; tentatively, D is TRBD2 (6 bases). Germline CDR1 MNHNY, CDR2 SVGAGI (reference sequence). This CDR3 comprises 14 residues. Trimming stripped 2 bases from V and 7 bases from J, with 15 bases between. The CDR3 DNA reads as TGTGCCAGCAGTTACGTAGCGGAATTGGGGGAGCAGTACTTC. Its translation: CASSYVAELGEQYF.

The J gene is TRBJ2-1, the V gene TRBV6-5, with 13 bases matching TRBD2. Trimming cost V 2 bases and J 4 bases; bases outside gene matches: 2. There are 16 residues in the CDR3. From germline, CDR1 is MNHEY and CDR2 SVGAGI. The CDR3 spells CASSYQLAGGYNEQFF. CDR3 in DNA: TGTGCCAGCAGTTACCAACTAGCGGGAGGGTACAATGAGCAGTTCTTC.

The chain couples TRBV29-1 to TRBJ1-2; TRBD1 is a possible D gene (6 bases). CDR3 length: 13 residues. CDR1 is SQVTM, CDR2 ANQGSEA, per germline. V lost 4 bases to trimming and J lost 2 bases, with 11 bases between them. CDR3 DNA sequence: TGCAGCGTTGCGAGAGGGGGGAACTATGGCTACACCTTC. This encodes CSVARGGNYGYTF.

CDR3 amino acids: CASSLDGTTPGNTIYF. The CDR3 DNA sequence: TGCGCCAGCAGCTTGGACGGGACGACACCTGGAAACACCATATATTTT. The gene calls are TRBV5-1 and TRBJ1-3; D perhaps matches TRBD1 (5 bases). V was pared by 0 bases and J by 2 bases, with 12 bases between. Germline V lookup: CDR1 SGHRS, CDR2 YFSETQ. This CDR3 has 16 residues.

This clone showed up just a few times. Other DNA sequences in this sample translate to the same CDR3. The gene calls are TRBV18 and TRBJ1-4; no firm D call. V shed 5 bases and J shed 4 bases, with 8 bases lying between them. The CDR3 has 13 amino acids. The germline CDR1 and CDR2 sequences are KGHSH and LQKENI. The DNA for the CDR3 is TGTGCCAGCTCATCGGACGGTAATGAAAAACTGTTTTTT. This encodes CASSSDGNEKLFF.

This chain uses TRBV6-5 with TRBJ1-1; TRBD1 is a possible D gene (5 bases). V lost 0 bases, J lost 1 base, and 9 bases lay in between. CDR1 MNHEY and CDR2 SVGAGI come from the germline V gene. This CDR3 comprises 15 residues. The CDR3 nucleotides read TGTGCCAGCAGTTACTCGGGGGTTCGGAACACTGAAGCTTTCTTT. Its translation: CASSYSGVRNTEAFF.

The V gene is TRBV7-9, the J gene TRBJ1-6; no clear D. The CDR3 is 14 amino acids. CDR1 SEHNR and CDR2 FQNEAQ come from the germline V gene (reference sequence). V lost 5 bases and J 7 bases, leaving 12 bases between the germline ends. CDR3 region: CASSPLMGNSPLHF. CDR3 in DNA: TGTGCCAGCAGCCCTCTTATGGGGAATTCACCCCTCCACTTT.

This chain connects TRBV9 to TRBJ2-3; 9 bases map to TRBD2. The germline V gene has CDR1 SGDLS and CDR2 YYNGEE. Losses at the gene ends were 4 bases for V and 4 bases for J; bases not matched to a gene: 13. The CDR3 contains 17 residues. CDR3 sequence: CASSPSGSSGKSDTQYF. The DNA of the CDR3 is TGTGCCAGCAGCCCGAGTGGGTCTAGCGGGAAGTCAGATACGCAGTATTTT.

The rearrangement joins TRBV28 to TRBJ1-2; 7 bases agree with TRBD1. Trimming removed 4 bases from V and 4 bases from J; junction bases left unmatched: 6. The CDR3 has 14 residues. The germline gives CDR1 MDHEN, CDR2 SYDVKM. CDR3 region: CASSSPGTAYGYTF. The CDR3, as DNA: TGTGCCAGCAGTTCCCCCGGGACAGCCTATGGCTACACCTTC.

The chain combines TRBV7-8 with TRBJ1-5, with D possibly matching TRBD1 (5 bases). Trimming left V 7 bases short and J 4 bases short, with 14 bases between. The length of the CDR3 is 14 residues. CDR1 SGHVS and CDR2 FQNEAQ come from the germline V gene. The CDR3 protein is CASNPGGGNQPQHF. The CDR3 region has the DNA TGTGCCAGCAACCCCGGGGGGGGGAATCAGCCCCAGCATTTT.

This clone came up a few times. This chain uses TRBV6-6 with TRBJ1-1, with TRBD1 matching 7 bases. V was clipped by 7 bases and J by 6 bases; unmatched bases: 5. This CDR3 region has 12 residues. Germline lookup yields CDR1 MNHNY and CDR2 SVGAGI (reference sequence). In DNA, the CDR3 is TGTGCCAGCACCAAGGGGGCTTCTGAAGCTTTCTTT. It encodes CASTKGASEAFF.

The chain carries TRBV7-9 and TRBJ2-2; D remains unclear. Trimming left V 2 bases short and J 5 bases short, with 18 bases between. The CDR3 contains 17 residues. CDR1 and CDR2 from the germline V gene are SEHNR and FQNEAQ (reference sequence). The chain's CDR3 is CASSLWTSKSMTGELFF. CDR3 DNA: TGTGCCAGCAGCTTATGGACCTCTAAAAGCATGACCGGGGAGCTGTTTTTT.

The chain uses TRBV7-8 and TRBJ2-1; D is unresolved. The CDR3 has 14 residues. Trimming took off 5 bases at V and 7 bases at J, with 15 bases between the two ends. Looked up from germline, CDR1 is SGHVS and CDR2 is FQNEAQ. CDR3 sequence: CASSQVRGGNEQFF. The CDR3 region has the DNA TGTGCCAGCAGCCAGGTGAGAGGTGGGAATGAGCAGTTCTTC.

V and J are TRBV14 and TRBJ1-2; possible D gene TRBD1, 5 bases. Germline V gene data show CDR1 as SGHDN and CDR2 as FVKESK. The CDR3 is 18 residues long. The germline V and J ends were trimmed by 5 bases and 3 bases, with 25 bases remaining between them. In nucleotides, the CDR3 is TGTGCCAGCAGCGTAGCCTTCTACTCAGGGTGGGGAGACTATGGCTACACCTTC. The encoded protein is CASSVAFYSGWGDYGYTF. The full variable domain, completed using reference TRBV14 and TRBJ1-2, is EAGVTQFPSHSVIEKGQTVTLRCDPISGHDNLYWYRRVMGKEIKFLLHFVKESKQDESGMPNNRFLAERTGGTYSTLKVQPAELEDSGVYFCASSVAFYSGWGDYGYTFGSGTRLTVV.

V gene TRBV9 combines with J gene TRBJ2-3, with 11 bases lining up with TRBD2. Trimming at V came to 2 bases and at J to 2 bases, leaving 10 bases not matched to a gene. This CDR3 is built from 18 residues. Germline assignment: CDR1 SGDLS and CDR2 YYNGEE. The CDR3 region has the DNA TGTGCCAGCAGCGTCTCCGGGACTAGCGGATACCTCACAGATACGCAGTATTTT. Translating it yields CASSVSGTSGYLTDTQYF.